This T cell receptor (beta chain) was identified during a study of cytomegalovirus exposure and HLA in healthy donors. Regarding the study as a whole: TCR beta chains associated with HLA were, in a later analysis, more clonally expanded than equally common others. Researchers reported in a later analysis that a missense DCLRE1C variant was tied to TCR beta V- and J-gene trimming.

V was trimmed by 5 bases and J by 7 bases, leaving 17 bases between them. Germline loops: CDR1 SEHNR, CDR2 FQNEAQ (reference sequence). The CDR3 loop spans 15 amino acids. As regards this clone: The antigen is not known.

Both 60 Vbeta primers and 13 Jbeta primers went into the PCR. Study processing details: It was a later analysis that counted roughly 80 million unique TCR beta chains, of which around 11 million were shared. Here immunoSEQ multiplex PCR was the method, and the copy in TCRdb shows in-frame clones only, minus some. D and trimming were read from the DNA, whereas the V and J calls and clone size are those reported in that table. The table has roughly 200,000 clones, 70% to 80% seen once. The sequenced material came from PBMCs. The chain combines TRBV7-9 with TRBJ2-2, with D possibly matching TRBD1 (5 bases). The TCR was taken from an older woman in good health and CMV-seropositive. CDR3 nucleotides: TGTGCCAGCAGCATCTCAGGGAATAAGTACGGGGAGCTGTTTTTT. Residues: CASSISGNKYGELFF.